These 20 T cell receptor beta chains originate from one sample sequenced in a study of control samples from healthy donors and cancer patients. Clones were sequenced by immunoSEQ multiplex PCR, and TCRdb holds only the in-frame ones, with some missing. The repertoire holds about 76,000 clones, with about nine tenths as singletons. The source material was PBMCs. Receptors originate from a woman aged 45-65 years with colorectal cancer.

This chain links TRBV6-1 with TRBJ2-1; 10 bases are a match to TRBD1. The length of the CDR3 is 14 residues. The ends lost 5 bases at V and 9 bases at J; junction bases unmatched: 7. The germline CDR1 and CDR2 sequences are MNHNS and SASEGT. DNA of the CDR3: TGTGCCAGCAGTTCGGGACAGGGGCGGAGTGAGCAGTTCTTC. Its translation: CASSSGQGRSEQFF.

This chain joins TRBV7-9 and TRBJ1-1, with D hard to call. This CDR3 region has 12 residues. Germline CDR1 reads SEHNR; CDR2 reads FQNEAQ (reference sequence). V lost 3 bases, J lost 1 base, and 3 bases lay in between. CDR3 in amino acids: CASSFANTEAFF. CDR3 DNA: TGTGCCAGCAGCTTCGCGAACACTGAAGCTTTCTTT.

The CDR3 region has the DNA TGTGCCAGCAGCCCCTCCTACAATGAGCAGTTCTTC. The encoded protein is CASSPSYNEQFF. This chain uses TRBV9 with TRBJ2-1; D is unresolved. CDR1 is SGDLS, CDR2 YYNGEE, per germline. The V end was cut by 4 bases, the J end by 0 bases, with 2 bases between. The length of the CDR3 is 12 residues.

This rearrangement joins TRBV6-5 to TRBJ1-5; no reliable D call. V was trimmed by 6 bases and J by 4 bases, leaving 13 bases between them. This CDR3 comprises 14 residues. The germline gives CDR1 MNHEY, CDR2 SVGAGI. CDR3 in DNA: TGTGCCAGCAGGCCCAGGACCGTTAATCAGCCCCAGCATTTT. It yields the protein CASRPRTVNQPQHF.

There are a few counts of this clone. V is TRBV7-2 and J is TRBJ1-2; D ambiguous. The CDR3 has 11 amino acids. Germline lookup yields CDR1 SGHTA and CDR2 FQGNSA. V lost 10 bases and J 4 bases, leaving 10 bases between the germline ends. The chain's CDR3 is CANRHTYGYTF. DNA for the CDR3: TGTGCCAACCGCCACACCTATGGCTACACCTTC.

J is TRBJ2-3 and V is TRBV9; D gene uncertain. From germline, CDR1 is SGDLS and CDR2 YYNGEE. The CDR3 loop spans 15 amino acids. V dropped 1 base and J dropped 0 bases, with 9 bases sitting between them. In DNA, the CDR3 is TGTGCCAGCAGCGTAACAGCGACTAGCACAGATACGCAGTATTTT. Its translation is CASSVTATSTDTQYF.

This sequence joins TRBV29-1 and TRBJ1-2; a weak D match, TRBD1 (6 bases). The CDR3 loop spans 12 amino acids. V dropped 4 bases and J dropped 7 bases, with 13 bases sitting between them. The germline gives CDR1 SQVTM, CDR2 ANQGSEA. The CDR3 DNA reads TGCAGCGTTGTTGTGGGGGCGGCTGGCTACACCTTC. Amino acids: CSVVVGAAGYTF.

The chain combines TRBV9 with TRBJ2-5, with D possibly being TRBD1 (6 bases). The V gene lost 0 bases and the J gene lost 5 bases, with 14 bases spanning the gap. The CDR3 runs 15 residues. Per germline, CDR1 SGDLS and CDR2 YYNGEE. The DNA of the CDR3 is TGTGCCAGCAGCGTAGCCACACAGGGAATGGAGACCCAGTACTTC. Residues: CASSVATQGMETQYF.

J is TRBJ1-2 and V is TRBV10-2, with unresolved D. This CDR3 spans 14 amino acids. CDR1 and CDR2 from the germline V gene are WSHSY and SAAADI. V dropped 2 bases and J dropped 4 bases, with 11 bases sitting between them. CDR3 bases: TGCGCCAGCAGTGAGGACACCCATTCCTATGGCTACACCTTC. Its protein product is CASSEDTHSYGYTF.

The chain joins TRBV5-1 to TRBJ2-7, with 9 positions matching TRBD1. Per germline, CDR1 SGHRS and CDR2 YFSETQ. Unmatched junction bases numbered 22, after V lost 6 bases and J lost 3 bases. The CDR3 totals 19 residues. The CDR3 region has the DNA TGCGCCAGCACCCCCCTCCCACCGGGACAGGGATTCCCTTACTACGAGCAGTACGTC. It is translated as CASTPLPPGQGFPYYEQYV.

The rearrangement links TRBV11-1 to TRBJ2-1, with 13 bases lining up with TRBD2. The V segment lost 4 bases and the J segment 9 bases; nucleotides outside the gene matches: 6. CDR1 and CDR2 from the germline V gene are SGHAT and FQDESV (reference sequence). CDR3 length: 15 residues. The CDR3 region has the DNA TGTGCCAGCAGCTCACTAGCGGGGGGGCAGGGTGAGCAGTTCTTC. This codes for CASSSLAGGQGEQFF.

The rearrangement links TRBV4-3 to TRBJ2-1; possible D gene TRBD1, 6 bases. CDR1 is LGHNA, CDR2 YSLEER, per germline. Deletions cut 3 bases from V and 7 bases from J, with 13 bases between. The CDR3 covers 14 residues. For the CDR3, the DNA is TGCGCCAGCAGCCAGCAACAGGGTTGGAATGAGCAGTTCTTC. It is translated as CASSQQQGWNEQFF.

V usage is TRBV5-5 and J usage is TRBJ1-1; D not resolved. The V gene lost 0 bases and the J gene lost 10 bases, with 19 bases spanning the gap. Germline CDR1 SGHKS, CDR2 YYEKEE (reference sequence). This CDR3 is built from 15 residues. The CDR3 is CASSLGLLADLRAFF. The CDR3 coding sequence is TGTGCCAGCAGCTTGGGATTGTTGGCAGACCTAAGAGCTTTCTTT.

V gene TRBV5-1 combines with J gene TRBJ1-1, with D uncertain. V was trimmed by 2 bases and J by 6 bases, leaving 8 bases between them. CDR3 size: 12 residues. Germline-derived CDR1 and CDR2 are SGHRS and YFSETQ. The CDR3 here is CASSFSGAEAFF. The DNA for the CDR3 is TGCGCCAGCAGCTTCTCCGGTGCTGAAGCTTTCTTT.

The chain recombines TRBV5-1 with TRBJ2-5, with TRBD2 as a possible D gene (6 bases). This CDR3 has 12 amino acids. V was cut by 2 bases and J by 5 bases, with 7 bases left in between. Germline V gene sequence: CDR1 SGHRS, CDR2 YFSETQ. CDR3 nucleotide sequence: TGCGCCAGCAGCTTCAGCGGGGAGACCCAGTACTTC. Translated, it gives CASSFSGETQYF.

The genes are TRBV3-1 (or the pseudogene TRBV3-2) and TRBJ2-7; D unresolved. Germline loops: CDR1 LGHDT, CDR2 YNNKEL (reference sequence). V was cut by 0 bases and J by 8 bases, with 11 bases left in between. The length of the CDR3 is 13 residues. The CDR3 DNA reads as TGTGCCAGCAGCCAAGAACAGTCTGGCAAGCAGTACGTC. This translates into CASSQEQSGKQYV.

The chain joins TRBV12-3 or TRBV12-4 to TRBJ1-1; D not resolved. Trimming stripped 5 bases from V and 5 bases from J, with 12 bases between. The CDR3 consists of 13 residues. CDR3 residues: CASSPDSWTEAFF. As DNA, the CDR3 is TGTGCCAGCAGTCCAGACTCTTGGACTGAAGCTTTCTTT.

This chain links TRBV5-5 with TRBJ1-6; D may be TRBD1 (5 bases). This CDR3 region has 15 residues. V was shortened by 4 bases and J by 5 bases, with 13 bases between the two germline ends. Germline CDR1 SGHKS, CDR2 YYEKEE (reference sequence). This CDR3 is CASSRGTVNNSPLHF. As DNA, the CDR3 is TGTGCCAGCAGCCGAGGGACGGTAAATAATTCACCCCTCCACTTT.

The genes are TRBV7-2 and TRBJ2-7; TRBD2 might be the D (6 bases). The length of the CDR3 is 14 residues. Per germline, CDR1 SGHTA and CDR2 FQGNSA. Trimming cost V 4 bases and J 2 bases, with 12 bases left between them. The CDR3 loop reads CASSSKTGAYEQYV. CDR3 bases: TGTGCCAGCAGCTCCAAGACGGGGGCCTACGAGCAGTACGTC.

This sequence joins TRBV4-3 and TRBJ2-2; D uncertain. Germline assignment: CDR1 LGHNA and CDR2 YSLEER. The CDR3 totals 14 residues. V was pared by 6 bases and J by 4 bases, with 12 bases between. CDR3 in DNA: TGCGCCAGCAGAGATAACATTATCACCGGGGAGCTGTTTTTT. Residues: CASRDNIITGELFF.